The 7 T cell receptor beta chains below come from one sample, sequenced in a study of cytomegalovirus exposure and HLA in healthy donors. PCR was performed using 60 Vbeta and 13 Jbeta primers. Assay: immunoSEQ multiplex PCR; the TCRdb copy retains only in-frame clones and omits some. This table has 100,000 to 150,000 clones, around 74% appearing once. The source material was PBMCs. The source is a man aged 55 to 70 in good health and CMV-seropositive.

This chain links TRBV9 with TRBJ1-4; D ambiguous. Looked up from germline, CDR1 is SGDLS and CDR2 is YYNGEE. The CDR3 covers 14 residues. V shed 4 bases and J shed 4 bases, with 11 bases lying between them. The CDR3 sequence is CASSLRGVNEKLFF. The DNA for the CDR3 is TGTGCCAGCAGCCTCCGCGGGGTTAATGAAAAACTGTTTTTT.

V is TRBV29-1 and J is TRBJ2-1, with TRBD1 identical over 7 bases. The V gene end was trimmed by 5 bases and the J gene end by 0 bases; junction bases not matched to a gene: 4. This CDR3 has 14 amino acids. Germline loops: CDR1 SQVTM, CDR2 ANQGSEA. The CDR3 region has the DNA TGCAGCGTTTCGGGACAGATCTCCTACAATGAGCAGTTCTTC. Translating it yields CSVSGQISYNEQFF.

The J gene is TRBJ2-5, the V gene TRBV13; 7 positions match TRBD1. This CDR3 has 16 residues. Unmatched junction bases numbered 9, after V lost 3 bases and J lost 2 bases. Germline assignment: CDR1 PRHDT and CDR2 FYEKMQ (reference sequence). The CDR3 coding sequence is TGTGCCAGCAGCTTTATGTTGCAGGGGGATCAAGAGACCCAGTACTTC. Translated: CASSFMLQGDQETQYF.

The J gene is TRBJ1-1, the V gene TRBV18; maybe TRBD1 (5 bases). The V end lost 2 bases, the J end lost 1 base, and 17 bases lay between the germline ends. Germline loops: CDR1 KGHSH, CDR2 LQKENI. CDR3 length: 17 residues. For the CDR3, the DNA is TGTGCCAGCTCACCAGGACACCCAAGGGAATGGAACACTGAAGCTTTCTTT. Residues: CASSPGHPREWNTEAFF.

The V gene is TRBV20-1, the J gene TRBJ1-4; TRBD1 is a possible D gene (5 bases). Germline values: CDR1 DFQATT, CDR2 SNEGSKA (reference sequence). Trimming left V 5 bases short and J 6 bases short, with 7 bases between. This CDR3 has 11 amino acids. The DNA for the CDR3 is TGCAGTGCTGAAGGGGATGAAAAACTGTTTTTT. Protein: CSAEGDEKLFF.

The V and J genes are TRBV10-1 and TRBJ1-1; no clear D gene. Germline V gene sequence: CDR1 WNHNN, CDR2 SYGVQD (reference sequence). CDR3 length: 14 residues. V shed 4 bases and J shed 4 bases, with 13 bases lying between them. The CDR3 coding sequence is TGCGCCAGCAGTGTCGAAAACCGAGGCACTGAAGCTTTCTTT. Protein: CASSVENRGTEAFF.

This sequence joins TRBV5-1 and TRBJ1-6; D perhaps matches TRBD1 (6 bases). V was shortened by 4 bases and J by 9 bases, with 20 bases between the two germline ends. Germline CDR1 is SGHRS and CDR2 is YFSETQ. This CDR3 contains 16 residues. The CDR3 DNA reads TGCGCCAGCAGCCCTGGAAGGGCAGGGGCCCCTTCACCCCTCCACTTT. It encodes CASSPGRAGAPSPLHF. Using reference TRBV5-1 and TRBJ1-6 for the parts outside the CDR3, the full variable domain is KAGVTQTPRYLIKTRGQQVTLSCSPISGHRSVSWYQQTPGQGLQFLFEYFSETQRNKGNFPGRFSGRQFSNSRSEMNVSTLELGDSALYLCASSPGRAGAPSPLHFGNGTRLTVT.